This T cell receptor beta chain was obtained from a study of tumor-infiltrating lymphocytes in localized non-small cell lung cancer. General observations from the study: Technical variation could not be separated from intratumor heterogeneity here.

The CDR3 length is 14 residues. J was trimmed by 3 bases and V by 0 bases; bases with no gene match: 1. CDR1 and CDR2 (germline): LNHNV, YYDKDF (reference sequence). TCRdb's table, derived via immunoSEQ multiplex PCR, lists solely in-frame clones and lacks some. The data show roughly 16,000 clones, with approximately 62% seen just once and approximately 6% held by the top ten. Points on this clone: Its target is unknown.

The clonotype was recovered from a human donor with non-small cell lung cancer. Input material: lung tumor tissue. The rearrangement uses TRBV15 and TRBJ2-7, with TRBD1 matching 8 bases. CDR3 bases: TGTGCCACCAGCAGAGACAGGGGGCTCTACGAGCAGTACTTC. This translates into CATSRDRGLYEQYF.